These 27 T cell receptor beta chains were all obtained from the same sample, sequenced in a study of chronic HIV infection and antiretroviral therapy. In TCRdb, the 5' RACE reads were re-called with MiXCR into one record per CDR3 protein. The sample includes tens of thousands of distinct CDR3 sequences, under 9.5% of them seen just once. Sequenced input: peripheral blood. These receptors all stem from an adult who had HIV and had not received antiretroviral therapy, or was an uninfected healthy control (not recorded which).

The chain employs TRBV3-1 and TRBJ2-7; TRBD2 matches at 11 bases. Trimming took 4 bases from V and 5 from J; bases not matched to a gene: 7. Looked up from germline, CDR1 is LGHDT and CDR2 is YNNKEL (reference sequence). This CDR3 comprises 15 residues. The CDR3 DNA follows: TGTGCCAGCAGCCGAAGTAGCGGGGGGGCCCACGAGCAGTACTTC. Residues: CASSRSSGGAHEQYF.

This chain connects TRBV6-2 or TRBV6-3 to TRBJ2-1; 9 positions match TRBD1. Per the germline V gene, CDR1 is MNHEY and CDR2 is SVGEGT. Trimming removed 6 bases from V and 2 bases from J; junction bases left unmatched: 5. There are 15 residues in the CDR3. CDR3 DNA: TGTGCCAGCAGGACCGGGGACAGGGCCTACAATGAGCAGTTCTTC. It encodes CASRTGDRAYNEQFF.

This clonotype was counted at least ten times. J is TRBJ1-4 and V is TRBV25-1; maybe TRBD1 (6 bases). The CDR3 has 13 residues. Germline lookup yields CDR1 MGHDK and CDR2 SYGVNS. The V and J ends lost 7 bases and 6 bases respectively, with 12 bases between them. CDR3 protein: CASNRDIDEKLFF. DNA of the CDR3: TGTGCCAGCAACCGGGACATAGATGAAAAACTGTTTTTT.

Points on this clonotype: This may be a read error: a much more frequent sequence differs by one nucleotide. V gene TRBV7-2 combines with J gene TRBJ2-3; D might be TRBD1 (6 bases). Germline lookup yields CDR1 SGHTA and CDR2 FQGNSA. The CDR3 runs 14 residues. The CDR3 DNA reads as TGTGCCAGCAGCTCCGGACAGAGCACAGAAACGCAGTATTTT. It codes for CASSSGQSTETQYF.

The chain combines TRBV10-3 with TRBJ1-1; unclear D gene. With 10 bases removed from V and 3 bases from J, the gap between germline ends came to 18 bases. The CDR3 consists of 14 residues. The germline V gene has CDR1 ENHRY and CDR2 SYGVKD. CDR3 bases: TGTGCCACCTACAGCGGGAAGATAGACACTGAAGCTTTCTTT. Translating gives CATYSGKIDTEAFF.

Many counts were recorded for this clonotype. The chain uses TRBV6-5 and TRBJ1-3, with 9 bases matching TRBD1. The trim removed 2 bases at V and 0 bases at J, leaving 2 bases unmatched. Germline assignment: CDR1 MNHEY and CDR2 SVGAGI. This CDR3 has 16 amino acids. The chain's CDR3 is CASSYMGQGSGNTIYF. The CDR3 nucleotides are TGTGCCAGCAGTTACATGGGACAGGGCTCTGGAAACACCATATATTTT.

This clonotype was seen more than once but under ten times. The V gene is TRBV5-6, the J gene TRBJ2-6, with a possible D match to TRBD2 (7 bases). This CDR3 region has 17 residues. Germline V gene data show CDR1 as SGHDT and CDR2 as YYEEEE. The V end was cut by 5 bases, the J end by 0 bases, with 15 bases between. CDR3 in DNA: TGTGCCAGCAGTGGGGGCGGGGGCCTCTCTGGGGCCAACGTCCTGACTTTC. Translating it yields CASSGGGGLSGANVLTF.

Only a few counts were recorded for this clonotype. The junction does not match germline at one end; this may be a read error. The chain carries TRBV3-1 and TRBJ2-5; no definite D call. Germline assignment: CDR1 LGHDT and CDR2 YNNKEL (reference sequence). This CDR3 contains 12 residues. CDR3 residues: CASSHARTAEKF. As DNA, the CDR3 is TGTGCCAGCAGCCATGCCCGGACCGCCGAGAAGTTC.

This chain connects TRBV6-2 or TRBV6-3 to TRBJ1-1, with TRBD1 as a possible D gene (6 bases). The germline V and J ends were trimmed by 8 bases and 0 bases, with 10 bases remaining between them. The CDR3 contains 13 residues. CDR1 MNHEY and CDR2 SVGEGT come from the germline V gene. The DNA for the CDR3 is TGTGCCAGCTGCAGGGGTTTGAACACTGAAGCTTTCTTT. As protein: CASCRGLNTEAFF.

This clonotype was observed at least ten times. This chain uses TRBV27 with TRBJ1-3; no definite D call. V lost 7 bases to trimming and J lost 2 bases, with 9 bases between them. Per germline, CDR1 MNHEY and CDR2 SMNVEV (reference sequence). The CDR3 is 13 residues long. The CDR3 DNA is TGTGCCAGCATGGGTGGGGCTGGAAACACCATATATTTT. Protein sequence: CASMGGAGNTIYF.

The gene calls are TRBV20-1 and TRBJ2-3, with a possible D match to TRBD1 (6 bases). Trimming took off 0 bases at V and 2 bases at J, with 15 bases between the two ends. This CDR3 spans 16 amino acids. Per germline, CDR1 DFQATT and CDR2 SNEGSKA (reference sequence). In nucleotides, the CDR3 is TGCAGTGCTAGAGATGTGGGACATCGGCCCACAGATACGCAGTATTTT. Amino acid sequence: CSARDVGHRPTDTQYF.

This clonotype has only a few counts. The chain is built from TRBV15 and TRBJ2-3; tentative D call: TRBD2 (6 bases). Germline loops: CDR1 LNHNV, CDR2 YYDKDF (reference sequence). The V gene lost 0 bases and the J gene lost 3 bases, with 7 bases spanning the gap. The CDR3 extends over 14 amino acids. CDR3 residues: CATSRDGGTDTQYF. CDR3 coding DNA: TGTGCCACCAGCAGAGATGGGGGGACAGATACGCAGTATTTT. The full variable domain, its missing parts supplied by reference TRBV15 and TRBJ2-3, is DAMVIQNPRYQVTQFGKPVTLSCSQTLNHNVMYWYQQKSSQAPKLLFHYYDKDFNNEADTPDNFQSRRPNTSFCFLDIRSPGLGDTAMYLCATSRDGGTDTQYFGPGTRLTVL.

This chain joins TRBV5-1 and TRBJ2-3, with D uncertain. Germline V gene lookup returns CDR1 SGHRS and CDR2 YFSETQ. The CDR3 runs to 14 residues. Trimming pared 4 bases from V and 3 bases from J, leaving 12 bases between. CDR3 residues: CASSPPPRTDTQYF. The CDR3 bases are TGCGCCAGCAGCCCACCACCTAGAACAGATACGCAGTATTTT.

At least ten counts were recorded for this clonotype. The chain is built from TRBV4-3 and TRBJ2-2, with D perhaps TRBD2 (6 bases). Trimming removed 0 bases from V and 8 bases from J, with 16 bases in between. The CDR3 contains 16 residues. CDR1 and CDR2 from the germline V gene are LGHNA and YSLEER. The CDR3 bases are TGCGCCAGCAGCCAAGACGCGGGGATGGTACCGGGGGAGCTGTTTTTT. Translated, it gives CASSQDAGMVPGELFF.

This clonotype was detected many times. The V call is TRBV7-2, the J call TRBJ1-5, with 9 bases that match TRBD1. This CDR3 comprises 15 residues. Germline V lookup: CDR1 SGHTA, CDR2 FQGNSA. V lost 5 bases, J lost 4 bases, and 6 bases stayed unmatched. The CDR3 loop is CASSNWTGANQPQHF. The CDR3 bases are TGTGCCAGCAGCAACTGGACAGGGGCAAATCAGCCCCAGCATTTT. Variable domain in full (rest from reference TRBV7-2 and TRBJ1-5): GAGVSQSPSNKVTEKGKDVELRCDPISGHTALYWYRQSLGQGLEFLIYFQGNSAPDKSGLPSDRFSAERTGGSVSTLTIQRTQQEDSAVYLCASSNWTGANQPQHFGDGTRLSIL.

This clonotype was recorded many times. V and J are TRBV27 and TRBJ2-7; D is possibly TRBD1 (6 bases). CDR3 length equals 11 residues. Trimming shortened V by 6 bases and J by 3 bases, and 6 bases separated the two germline ends. Germline CDR1 and CDR2: MNHEY and SMNVEV (reference sequence). The CDR3 DNA reads as TGTGCCAGCAGGGACAGCTACGAGCAGTACTTC. It is translated as CASRDSYEQYF.

This clonotype was counted many times. V is TRBV29-1 and J is TRBJ1-2, with TRBD1 as a possible D gene (5 bases). The V gene lost 7 bases and the J gene lost 4 bases, with 13 bases spanning the gap. Germline CDR1 and CDR2: SQVTM and ANQGSEA. The CDR3 is 12 residues long. The CDR3 nucleotides are TGCAGCGCCAGGAGGGGTGCCTATGGCTACACCTTC. Translated, it gives CSARRGAYGYTF.

The V and J genes are TRBV9 and TRBJ2-7, with D possibly matching TRBD2 (6 bases). CDR1 SGDLS and CDR2 YYNGEE come from the germline V gene. V dropped 0 bases and J dropped 3 bases, with 13 bases sitting between them. The CDR3 sequence is 15 residues long. The CDR3 DNA sequence: TGTGCCAGCAGCGTAGGAAGTATCGGGGGCTACGAGCAGTACTTC. Amino acids: CASSVGSIGGYEQYF.

The V and J genes are TRBV7-9 and TRBJ1-1; a possible D gene is TRBD1 (6 bases). V dropped 8 bases and J dropped 4 bases, with 14 bases sitting between them. Germline CDR1 reads SEHNR; CDR2 reads FQNEAQ (reference sequence). CDR3 length: 13 residues. The chain's CDR3 is CASSMGAVTEAFF. The DNA for the CDR3 is TGTGCCAGCTCAATGGGGGCAGTCACTGAAGCTTTCTTT.

This clonotype came up a few times. The J gene is TRBJ1-5, the V gene TRBV28; D ambiguous. The CDR3 covers 12 residues. From germline, CDR1 is MDHEN and CDR2 SYDVKM. V lost 7 bases, J lost 6 bases, and 10 bases lay in between. The CDR3, as DNA: TGTGCCAGCACCACGGCCGGTCAGCCCCAGCATTTT. This translates into CASTTAGQPQHF.

This clonotype was detected only a few times. The chain combines TRBV6-5 with TRBJ1-1; the match to TRBD1 covers 8 bases. Per germline, CDR1 MNHEY and CDR2 SVGAGI. The J segment lost 1 base and the V segment lost 1 base, leaving 5 bases of the junction unmatched. CDR3 length: 16 amino acids. As DNA, the CDR3 is TGTGCCAGCAGTTACTTCTCAGGGGGCCGGAACACTGAAGCTTTCTTT. Translated: CASSYFSGGRNTEAFF.

This clonotype showed up many times. This chain connects TRBV29-1 to TRBJ2-3, with D hard to call. Between the trimmed V and J ends, which lost 4 bases and 0 bases, there was a span of 5 bases. From germline, CDR1 is SQVTM and CDR2 ANQGSEA. The CDR3 length is 12 residues. Here the CDR3 DNA reads TGCAGCGTTGTGGGGAGCACAGATACGCAGTATTTT. It specifies CSVVGSTDTQYF.

This clonotype was seen repeatedly, ten times or more. The chain links TRBV2 to TRBJ2-3, with D tentatively TRBD1 or TRBD2 (5 bases each). Trimming shortened V by 7 bases and J by 5 bases, and 16 bases separated the two germline ends. CDR1 SNHLY and CDR2 FYNNEI come from the germline V gene. The length of the CDR3 is 14 residues. The DNA of the CDR3 is TGTGCCAGCAAGGGGCCCTTTGGGGGAGATACGCAGTATTTT. It specifies CASKGPFGGDTQYF. Looking up the rest from reference TRBV2 and TRBJ2-3 gives the full variable domain: EPEVTQTPSHQVTQMGQEVILRCVPISNHLYFYWYRQILGQKVEFLVSFYNNEISEKSEIFDDQFSVERPDGSNFTLKIRSTKLEDSAMYFCASKGPFGGDTQYFGPGTRLTVL.

This clonotype showed up many times. The V call is TRBV7-2, the J call TRBJ1-5; unclear D gene. CDR1 is SGHTA, CDR2 FQGNSA, per germline. This CDR3 has 16 amino acids. V was pared by 1 base and J by 2 bases, with 12 bases between. The CDR3 nucleotides read TGTGCCAGCAGCTTAGTGTCCTGGGTAGGCAATCAGCCCCAGCATTTT. Translation gives CASSLVSWVGNQPQHF.

This clonotype has only a few counts. The V and J genes are TRBV29-1 and TRBJ2-3; 8 nucleotides line up with TRBD2. V shed 4 bases, J shed 2 bases, and the junction held 2 bases outside the gene matches. The V gene's germline CDR1 is SQVTM and CDR2 ANQGSEA. This CDR3 spans 13 amino acids. The CDR3 nucleotides read TGCAGCGTTGTTAGCGGGGTCACAGATACGCAGTATTTT. Translating it yields CSVVSGVTDTQYF.

This chain joins TRBV4-2 and TRBJ1-1, with a tentative D call TRBD1 (5 bases). V was trimmed by 4 bases and J by 1 base, leaving 7 bases between them. The CDR3 extends over 13 amino acids. CDR1 is LGHNA and CDR2 is YNFKEQ in the germline V gene. The CDR3 protein is CASSPTENTEAFF. CDR3 DNA sequence: TGTGCCAGCAGCCCGACAGAGAACACTGAAGCTTTCTTT.

This clonotype was seen at least ten times. The chain joins TRBV6-1 to TRBJ2-3, with a possible D match to TRBD1 (6 bases). CDR3 size: 16 residues. CDR1 is MNHNS and CDR2 is SASEGT in the germline V gene. Deletions cut 5 bases from V and 4 bases from J, with 19 bases between. CDR3 sequence (DNA): TGTGCCAGCAGTCGAAGGCAGGGGCGAAGCGCAGATACGCAGTATTTT. Its translation: CASSRRQGRSADTQYF.